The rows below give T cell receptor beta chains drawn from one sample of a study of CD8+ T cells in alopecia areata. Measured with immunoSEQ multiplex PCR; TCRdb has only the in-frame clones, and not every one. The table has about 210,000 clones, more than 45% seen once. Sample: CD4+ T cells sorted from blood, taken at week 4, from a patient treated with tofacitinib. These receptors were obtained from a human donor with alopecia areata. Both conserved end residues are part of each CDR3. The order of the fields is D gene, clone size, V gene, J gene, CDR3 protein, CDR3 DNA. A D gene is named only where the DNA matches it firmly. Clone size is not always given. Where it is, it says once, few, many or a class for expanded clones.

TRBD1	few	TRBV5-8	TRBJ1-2	CASHRGQDGYTF	TGTGCCAGTCACAGGGGGCAAGATGGCTACACCTTC
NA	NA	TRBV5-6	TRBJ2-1	CASSLARTFYNEQFF	TGTGCCAGCAGCTTGGCCAGGACGTTCTACAATGAGCAGTTCTTC
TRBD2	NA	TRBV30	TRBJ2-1	CAWSAEGLAAMDSSYNEQFF	TGTGCCTGGAGTGCCGAGGGACTAGCGGCCATGGATAGCTCCTACAATGAGCAGTTCTTC
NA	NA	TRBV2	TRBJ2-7	CASSTGLQGNEQYF	TGTGCCAGCAGTACAGGCCTCCAGGGAAACGAGCAGTACTTC
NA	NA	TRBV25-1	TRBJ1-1	CATWGAGTEAFF	TGTGCCACCTGGGGGGCTGGAACTGAAGCTTTCTTT
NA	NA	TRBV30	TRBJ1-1	CAWSSTQNTEAFF	TGTGCCTGGAGTTCAACACAGAACACTGAAGCTTTCTTT
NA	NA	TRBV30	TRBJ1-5	CAWSGGSNQPQHF	TGTGCCTGGAGTGGCGGTAGCAATCAGCCCCAGCATTTT
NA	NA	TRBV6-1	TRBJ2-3	CATFARLPTDTQYF	TGTGCCACATTTGCCCGACTTCCCACAGATACGCAGTATTTT
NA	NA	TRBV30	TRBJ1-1	CAWTKRVAATEAFF	TGTGCCTGGACGAAGAGGGTAGCCGCCACTGAAGCTTTCTTT
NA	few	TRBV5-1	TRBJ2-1	CASSFGDTHNEQFF	TGCGCCAGCAGCTTCGGGGACACACACAATGAGCAGTTCTTC
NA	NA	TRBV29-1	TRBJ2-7	CSVELANEQYF	TGCAGCGTTGAACTAGCGAACGAGCAGTACTTC
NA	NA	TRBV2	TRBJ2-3	CASSDFKTQYF	TGTGCCAGCAGTGATTTCAAGACGCAGTATTTT
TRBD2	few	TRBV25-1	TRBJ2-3	CASSAPGLGTDTQYF	TGTGCCAGCAGTGCCCCGGGACTAGGCACAGATACGCAGTATTTT
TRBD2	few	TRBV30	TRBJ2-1	CAWTRTAGAISDEQFF	TGTGCCTGGACTCGGACAGCGGGGGCAATTTCAGATGAGCAGTTCTTC
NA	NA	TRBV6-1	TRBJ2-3	CAGRRVLSTDTQYF	TGTGCCGGCCGCAGGGTCCTTAGCACAGATACGCAGTATTTT
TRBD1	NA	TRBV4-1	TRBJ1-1	CASSQVKDRADVMNTEAFF	TGCGCCAGCAGCCAGGTAAAAGACAGGGCGGACGTCATGAACACTGAAGCTTTCTTT
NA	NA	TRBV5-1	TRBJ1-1	CASSFAEGNTEAFF	TGCGCCAGCAGCTTCGCTGAGGGGAACACTGAAGCTTTCTTT
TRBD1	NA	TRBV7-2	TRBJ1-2	CASRTAGGPNYGYTF	TGTGCCAGCAGGACCGCAGGGGGTCCTAACTATGGCTACACCTTC
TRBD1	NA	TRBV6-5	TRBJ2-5	CASSPGQGTWAQYF	TGTGCCAGCAGCCCTGGACAGGGGACGTGGGCCCAGTACTTC
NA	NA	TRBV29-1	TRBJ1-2	CSVGEQGYGYTF	TGCAGCGTTGGGGAACAGGGCTATGGCTACACCTTC
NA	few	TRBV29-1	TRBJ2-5	CSAGGTAETQYF	TGCAGCGCCGGGGGGACAGCGGAGACCCAGTACTTC
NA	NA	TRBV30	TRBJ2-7	CAWSRGSAHEQYF	TGTGCCTGGAGTAGAGGGTCCGCTCACGAGCAGTACTTC
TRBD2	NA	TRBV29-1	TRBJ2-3	CSVASVGGTDTQYF	TGCAGCGTTGCGAGCGTGGGGGGGACAGATACGCAGTATTTT
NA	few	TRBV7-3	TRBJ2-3	CASSLSGLSLGTDTQYF	TGTGCCAGCAGCTTAAGTGGGCTATCGCTGGGCACAGATACGCAGTATTTT
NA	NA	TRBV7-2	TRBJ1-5	CASSSRQLIQPQHF	TGTGCCAGCAGCTCGCGACAGCTTATTCAGCCCCAGCATTTT
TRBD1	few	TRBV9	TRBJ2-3	CASSSPTGQTDTQYF	TGTGCCAGCAGCTCTCCTACGGGACAGACAGATACGCAGTATTTT
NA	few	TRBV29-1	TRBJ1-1	CSAGGVMNTEAFF	TGCAGCGCCGGTGGCGTTATGAACACTGAAGCTTTCTTT
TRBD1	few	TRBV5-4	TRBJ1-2	CASSTGEGGGYTF	TGTGCCAGCAGCACAGGGGAAGGTGGTGGCTACACCTTC
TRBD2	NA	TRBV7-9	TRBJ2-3	CASSERLAGAPGTQYF	TGTGCCAGCAGCGAAAGACTAGCGGGGGCCCCGGGTACGCAGTATTTT
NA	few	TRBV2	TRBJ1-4	CASRDGVGEKLFF	TGTGCCAGTCGGGACGGCGTGGGTGAAAAACTGTTTTTT
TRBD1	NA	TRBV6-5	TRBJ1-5	CASRQGAGQPQHF	TGTGCCAGCAGACAGGGGGCCGGTCAGCCCCAGCATTTT
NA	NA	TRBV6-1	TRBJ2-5	CAISTGTETQYF	TGTGCCATCTCAACAGGGACGGAGACCCAGTACTTC
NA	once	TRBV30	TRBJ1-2	CAWSGGDYYGYTF	TGTGCCTGGAGTGGGGGTGATTACTATGGCTACACCTTC
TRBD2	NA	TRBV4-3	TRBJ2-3	CASSQERLAGGLDTQYF	TGCGCCAGCAGCCAAGAGCGACTAGCGGGGGGATTAGATACGCAGTATTTT
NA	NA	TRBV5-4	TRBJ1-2	CASSLGRFIAGYTF	TGTGCCAGCAGCTTGGGCAGGTTTATAGCGGGCTACACCTTC
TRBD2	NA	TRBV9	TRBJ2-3	CASSPVLRGGLDTQYF	TGTGCCAGCAGCCCCGTACTGCGGGGGGGCCTAGATACGCAGTATTTT
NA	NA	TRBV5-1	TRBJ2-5	CASSLTGLGTQYF	TGCGCCAGCAGCCTTACAGGGTTAGGGACCCAGTACTTC
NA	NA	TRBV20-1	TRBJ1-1	CSASNTEAFF	TGCAGTGCTTCGAACACTGAAGCTTTCTTT
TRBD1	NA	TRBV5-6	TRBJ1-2	CASSLNRLKGQGYTF	TGTGCCAGCAGCTTGAATCGGTTAAAGGGACAGGGCTACACCTTC
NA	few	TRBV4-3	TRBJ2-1	CASDPAGSSYNEQFF	TGCGCCAGCGACCCGGCCGGGAGCTCCTACAATGAGCAGTTCTTC
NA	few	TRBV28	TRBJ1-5	CASRKGADRNQPQHF	TGTGCCAGCAGGAAAGGCGCGGACCGCAATCAGCCCCAGCATTTT
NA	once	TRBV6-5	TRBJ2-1	CASSYSPIYNEQFF	TGTGCCAGCAGTTACTCCCCGATCTACAATGAGCAGTTCTTC
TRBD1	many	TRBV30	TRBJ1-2	CAWRGTGRYGYTF	TGTGCCTGGAGAGGGACAGGGAGGTATGGCTACACCTTC
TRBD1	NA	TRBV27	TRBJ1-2	CASSKGQGVYGYTF	TGTGCCAGCAGCAAAGGACAGGGGGTCTATGGCTACACCTTC
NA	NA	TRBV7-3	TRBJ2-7	CASSLTRQSEQYF	TGTGCCAGCAGCTTAACGAGACAGAGCGAGCAGTACTTC